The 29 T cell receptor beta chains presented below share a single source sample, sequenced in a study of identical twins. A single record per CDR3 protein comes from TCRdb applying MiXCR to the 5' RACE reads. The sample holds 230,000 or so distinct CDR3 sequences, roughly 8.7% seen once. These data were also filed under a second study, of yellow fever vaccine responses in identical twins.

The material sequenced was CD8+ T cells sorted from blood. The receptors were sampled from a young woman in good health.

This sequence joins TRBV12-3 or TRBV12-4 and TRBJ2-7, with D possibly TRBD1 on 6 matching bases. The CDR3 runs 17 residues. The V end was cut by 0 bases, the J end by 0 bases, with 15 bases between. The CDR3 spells CASSLADSLGGSYEQYF. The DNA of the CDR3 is TGTGCCAGCAGTTTAGCCGACAGCCTAGGGGGCTCCTACGAGCAGTACTTC.

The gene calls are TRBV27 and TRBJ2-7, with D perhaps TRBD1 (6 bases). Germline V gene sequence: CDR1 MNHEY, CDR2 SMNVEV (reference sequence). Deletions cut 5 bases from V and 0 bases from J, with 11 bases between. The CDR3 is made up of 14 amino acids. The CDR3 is CASSAGTFSYEQYF. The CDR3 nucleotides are TGTGCCAGCAGTGCCGGGACATTCTCCTACGAGCAGTACTTC.

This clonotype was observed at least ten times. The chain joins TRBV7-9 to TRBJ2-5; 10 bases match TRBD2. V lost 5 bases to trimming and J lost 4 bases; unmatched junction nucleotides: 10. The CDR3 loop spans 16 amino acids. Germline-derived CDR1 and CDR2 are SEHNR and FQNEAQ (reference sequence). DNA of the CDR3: TGTGCCAGCAGCCTCACTAGCGGGGCCAATGGAGAGACCCAGTACTTC. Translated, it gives CASSLTSGANGETQYF.

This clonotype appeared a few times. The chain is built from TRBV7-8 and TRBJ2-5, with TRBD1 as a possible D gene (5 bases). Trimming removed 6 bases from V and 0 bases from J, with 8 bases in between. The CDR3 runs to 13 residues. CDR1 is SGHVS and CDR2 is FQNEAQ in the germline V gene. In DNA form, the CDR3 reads TGTGCCAGCAGACGGACATACCAAGAGACCCAGTACTTC. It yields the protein CASRRTYQETQYF.

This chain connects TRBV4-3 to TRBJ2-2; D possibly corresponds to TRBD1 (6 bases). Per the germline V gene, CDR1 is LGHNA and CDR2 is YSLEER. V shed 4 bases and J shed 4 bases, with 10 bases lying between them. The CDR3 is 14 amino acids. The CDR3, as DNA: TGCGCCAGCAGCCGGGACATTACCACCGGGGAGCTGTTTTTT. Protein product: CASSRDITTGELFF.

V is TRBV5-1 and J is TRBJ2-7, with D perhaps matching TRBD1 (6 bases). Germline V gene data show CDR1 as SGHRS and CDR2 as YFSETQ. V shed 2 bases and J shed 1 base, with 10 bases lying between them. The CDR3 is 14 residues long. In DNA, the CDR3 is TGCGCCAGCAGCTTTAGTACAGGGTCCTACGAGCAGTACTTC. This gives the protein CASSFSTGSYEQYF.

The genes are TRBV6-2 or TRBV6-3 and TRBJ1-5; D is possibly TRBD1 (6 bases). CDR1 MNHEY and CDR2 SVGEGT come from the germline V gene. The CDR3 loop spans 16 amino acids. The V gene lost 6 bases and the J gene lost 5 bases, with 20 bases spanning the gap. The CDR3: CASSHELGQFHQPQHF. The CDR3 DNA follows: TGTGCCAGCAGCCACGAGCTAGGACAGTTTCATCAGCCCCAGCATTTT.

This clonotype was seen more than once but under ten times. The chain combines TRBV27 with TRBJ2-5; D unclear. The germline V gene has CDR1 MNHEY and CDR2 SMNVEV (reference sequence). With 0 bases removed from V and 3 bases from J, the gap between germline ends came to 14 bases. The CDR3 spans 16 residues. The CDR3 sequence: CASSLSLGFQKETQYF. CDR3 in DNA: TGTGCCAGCAGTTTATCGTTAGGATTTCAAAAAGAGACCCAGTACTTC.

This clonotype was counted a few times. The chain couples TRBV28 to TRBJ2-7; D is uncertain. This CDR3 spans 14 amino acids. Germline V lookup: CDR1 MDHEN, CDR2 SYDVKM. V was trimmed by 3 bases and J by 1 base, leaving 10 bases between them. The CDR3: CASSFELGSYEQYF. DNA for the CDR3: TGTGCCAGCAGTTTCGAGCTGGGGTCCTACGAGCAGTACTTC.

The DNA for the CDR3 is TGCGCCAGCAGCCAAGATAGTCAGGGGGCCTACGAGCAGTACTTC. It translates to CASSQDSQGAYEQYF. The genes are TRBV4-3 and TRBJ2-7, with 7 bases identical to TRBD1. With 0 bases clipped from V and 2 bases from J, the junction kept 4 bases outside the gene matches. Germline V gene data show CDR1 as LGHNA and CDR2 as YSLEER. The CDR3 extends over 15 amino acids.

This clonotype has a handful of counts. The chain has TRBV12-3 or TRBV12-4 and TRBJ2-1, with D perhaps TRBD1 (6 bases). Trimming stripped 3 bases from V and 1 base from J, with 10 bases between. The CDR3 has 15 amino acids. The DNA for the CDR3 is TGTGCCAGCAGTTTCGAAGGGGGTTCCTACAATGAGCAGTTCTTC. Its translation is CASSFEGGSYNEQFF.

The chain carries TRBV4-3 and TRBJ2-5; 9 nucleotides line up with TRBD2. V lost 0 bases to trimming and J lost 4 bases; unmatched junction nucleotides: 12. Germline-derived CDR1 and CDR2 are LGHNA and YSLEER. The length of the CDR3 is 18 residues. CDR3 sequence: CASSQDRGIAGVGETQYF. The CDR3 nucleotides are TGCGCCAGCAGCCAAGATCGGGGGATAGCGGGAGTTGGAGAGACCCAGTACTTC.

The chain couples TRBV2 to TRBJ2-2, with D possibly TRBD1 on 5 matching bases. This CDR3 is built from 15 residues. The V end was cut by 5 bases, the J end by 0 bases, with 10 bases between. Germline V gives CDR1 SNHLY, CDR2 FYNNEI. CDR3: CASSSGSTNTGELFF. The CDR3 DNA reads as TGTGCCAGCAGTTCAGGGTCCACGAACACCGGGGAGCTGTTTTTT.

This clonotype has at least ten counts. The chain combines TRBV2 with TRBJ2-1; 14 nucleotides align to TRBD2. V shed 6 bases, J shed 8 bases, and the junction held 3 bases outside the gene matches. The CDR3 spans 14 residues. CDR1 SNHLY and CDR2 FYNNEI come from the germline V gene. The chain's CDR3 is CASSGLAGGDEQFF. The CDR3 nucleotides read TGTGCCAGCAGCGGACTAGCGGGAGGAGATGAGCAGTTCTTC.

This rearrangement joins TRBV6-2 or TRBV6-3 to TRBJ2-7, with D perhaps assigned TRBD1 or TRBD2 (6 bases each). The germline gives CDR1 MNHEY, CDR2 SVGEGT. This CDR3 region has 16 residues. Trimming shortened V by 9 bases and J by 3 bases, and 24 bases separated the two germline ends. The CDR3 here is CASRGSYRDNNYEQYF. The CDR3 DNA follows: TGTGCCAGTCGGGGGTCGTACCGGGACAACAACTACGAGCAGTACTTC.

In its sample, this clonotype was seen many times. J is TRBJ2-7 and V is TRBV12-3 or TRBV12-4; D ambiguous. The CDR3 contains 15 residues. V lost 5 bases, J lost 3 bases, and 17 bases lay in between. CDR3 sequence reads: CASSPLGHPNYEQYF. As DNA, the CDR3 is TGTGCCAGCAGTCCACTGGGTCATCCCAACTACGAGCAGTACTTC.

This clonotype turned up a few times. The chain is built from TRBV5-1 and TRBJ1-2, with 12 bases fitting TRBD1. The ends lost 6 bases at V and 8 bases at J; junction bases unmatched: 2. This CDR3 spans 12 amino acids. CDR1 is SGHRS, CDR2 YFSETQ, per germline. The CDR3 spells CASTGTGGGYTF. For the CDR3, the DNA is TGCGCCAGCACCGGGACAGGGGGCGGCTACACCTTC.

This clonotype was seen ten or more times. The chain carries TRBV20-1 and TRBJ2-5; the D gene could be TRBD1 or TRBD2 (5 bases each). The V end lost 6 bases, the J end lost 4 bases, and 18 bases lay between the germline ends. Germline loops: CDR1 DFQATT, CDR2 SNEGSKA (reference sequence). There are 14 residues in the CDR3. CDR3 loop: CSASPGPTPETQYF. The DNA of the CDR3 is TGCAGTGCGTCCCCGGGACCGACTCCAGAGACCCAGTACTTC.

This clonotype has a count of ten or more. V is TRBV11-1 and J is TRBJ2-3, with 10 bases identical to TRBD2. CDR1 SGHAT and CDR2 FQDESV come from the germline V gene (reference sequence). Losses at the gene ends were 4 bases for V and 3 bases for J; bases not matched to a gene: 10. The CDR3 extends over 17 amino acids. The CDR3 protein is CASSSPGLAPNTDTQYF. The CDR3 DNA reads TGTGCCAGCAGCTCGCCGGGACTAGCGCCGAATACAGATACGCAGTATTTT.

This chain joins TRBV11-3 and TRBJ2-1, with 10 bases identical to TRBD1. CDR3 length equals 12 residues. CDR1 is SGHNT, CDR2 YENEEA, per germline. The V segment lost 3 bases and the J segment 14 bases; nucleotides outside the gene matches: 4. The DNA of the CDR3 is TGTGCCAGCAGCTTCGCGGGACAGGGGAAGTTCTTC. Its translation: CASSFAGQGKFF.

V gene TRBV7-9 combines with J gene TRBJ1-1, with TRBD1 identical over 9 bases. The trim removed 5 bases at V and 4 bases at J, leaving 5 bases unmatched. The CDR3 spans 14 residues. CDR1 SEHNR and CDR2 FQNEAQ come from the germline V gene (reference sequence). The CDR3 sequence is CASSRTGDGTEAFF. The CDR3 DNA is TGTGCCAGCAGCCGGACAGGGGACGGCACTGAAGCTTTCTTT.

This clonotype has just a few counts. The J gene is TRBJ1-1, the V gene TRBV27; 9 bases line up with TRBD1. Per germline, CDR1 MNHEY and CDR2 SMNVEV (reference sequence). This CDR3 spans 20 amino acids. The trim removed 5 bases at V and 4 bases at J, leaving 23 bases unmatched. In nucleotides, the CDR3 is TGTGCCAGCAGTCCCGTTTACGCGGAAGATTACAGGGGGCAGAGCACTGAAGCTTTCTTT. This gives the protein CASSPVYAEDYRGQSTEAFF.

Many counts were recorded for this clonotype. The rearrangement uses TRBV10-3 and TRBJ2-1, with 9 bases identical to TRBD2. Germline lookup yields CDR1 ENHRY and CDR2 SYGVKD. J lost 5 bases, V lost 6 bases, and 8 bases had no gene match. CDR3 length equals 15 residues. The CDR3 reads CAIREASGIHNEQFF. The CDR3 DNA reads TGTGCCATCAGAGAAGCTAGCGGGATACACAATGAGCAGTTCTTC.

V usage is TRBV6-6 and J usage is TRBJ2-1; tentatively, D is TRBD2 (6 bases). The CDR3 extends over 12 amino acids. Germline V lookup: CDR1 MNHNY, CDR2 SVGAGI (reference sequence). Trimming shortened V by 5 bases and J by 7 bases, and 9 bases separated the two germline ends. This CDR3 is CASSNGGNEQFF. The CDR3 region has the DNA TGTGCCAGCAGTAACGGGGGTAATGAGCAGTTCTTC.

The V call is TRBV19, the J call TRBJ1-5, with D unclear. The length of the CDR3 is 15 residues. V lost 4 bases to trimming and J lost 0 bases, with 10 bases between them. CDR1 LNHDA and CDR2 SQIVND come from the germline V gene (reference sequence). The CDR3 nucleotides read TGTGCCAGTAGTAAATCCCAGGTTAGCAATCAGCCCCAGCATTTT. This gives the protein CASSKSQVSNQPQHF.

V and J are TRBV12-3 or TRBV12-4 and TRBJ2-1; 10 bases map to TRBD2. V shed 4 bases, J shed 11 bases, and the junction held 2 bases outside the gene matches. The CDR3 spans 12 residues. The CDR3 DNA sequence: TGTGCCAGCAGTTCCACTAGCGGGAAGCAGTTCTTC. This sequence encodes CASSSTSGKQFF.

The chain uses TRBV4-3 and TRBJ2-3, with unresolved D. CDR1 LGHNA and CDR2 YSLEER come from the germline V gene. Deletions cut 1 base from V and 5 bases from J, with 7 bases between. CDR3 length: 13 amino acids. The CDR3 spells CASSQGIEDTQYF. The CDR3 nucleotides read TGCGCCAGCAGCCAAGGGATAGAAGATACGCAGTATTTT.

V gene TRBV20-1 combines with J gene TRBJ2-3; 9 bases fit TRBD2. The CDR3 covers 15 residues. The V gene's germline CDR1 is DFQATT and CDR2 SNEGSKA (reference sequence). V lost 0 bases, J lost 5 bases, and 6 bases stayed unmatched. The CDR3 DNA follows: TGCAGTGCTAGAGATGTGGCTAGCGGGGTAGATACGCAGTATTTT. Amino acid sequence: CSARDVASGVDTQYF.

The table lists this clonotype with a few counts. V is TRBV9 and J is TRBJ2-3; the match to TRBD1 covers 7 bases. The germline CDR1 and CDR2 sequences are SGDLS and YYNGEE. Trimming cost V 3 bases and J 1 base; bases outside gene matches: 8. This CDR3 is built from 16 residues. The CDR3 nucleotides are TGTGCCAGCAGCGACAAACAGGGGTACGGCACAGATACGCAGTATTTT. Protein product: CASSDKQGYGTDTQYF. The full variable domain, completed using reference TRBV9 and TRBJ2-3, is DSGVTQTPKHLITATGQRVTLRCSPRSGDLSVYWYQQSLDQGLQFLIQYYNGEERAKGNILERFSAQQFPDLHSELNLSSLELGDSALYFCASSDKQGYGTDTQYFGPGTRLTVL.